These 24 T cell receptor beta chains were all obtained from the same sample, sequenced in a study of blood T cell repertoires in COVID-19. The protocol was immunoSEQ multiplex PCR, while the TCRdb copy is restricted to in-frame clones and leaves out a portion. The table includes hundreds of thousands of clones, roughly 80% detected once. The sample was peripheral blood. The receptors shown here come from a woman aged 55-75 years with active or convalescent COVID-19.

This clone was found a few times. This chain connects TRBV6-5 to TRBJ1-2, with 9 bases identical to TRBD1. V lost 8 bases and J lost 5; bases outside the gene matches: 12. Germline-derived CDR1 and CDR2 are MNHEY and SVGAGI. This CDR3 has 15 residues. The CDR3: CASRTGEDPFYGYTF. The DNA for the CDR3 is TGTGCCAGCCGGACAGGGGAGGACCCGTTTTATGGCTACACCTTC.

This clone occurred a few times. The rearrangement uses TRBV5-4 and TRBJ1-5; 10 nucleotides agree with TRBD1. Germline CDR1 and CDR2: SGHNT and YYREEE (reference sequence). CDR3 length: 17 amino acids. The J segment lost 8 bases and the V segment lost 3 bases, leaving 14 bases of the junction unmatched. This chain's CDR3 is CASSSRDRGVDGKPQHF. The CDR3 nucleotides read TGTGCCAGCAGCTCCCGGGACAGGGGAGTAGATGGTAAGCCCCAGCATTTT.

The chain couples TRBV2 to TRBJ2-5; perhaps TRBD1 as D (6 bases). Deletions cut 10 bases from V and 7 bases from J, with 22 bases between. The CDR3 consists of 14 residues. Germline CDR1 and CDR2: SNHLY and FYNNEI. Here the CDR3 DNA reads TGTGCCACCCACGGGGCAGGGAAAGGGGGGACCCAGTACTTC. This gives the protein CATHGAGKGGTQYF. Together with reference TRBV2 and TRBJ2-5, the CDR3 gives the full variable domain: EPEVTQTPSHQVTQMGQEVILRCVPISNHLYFYWYRQILGQKVEFLVSFYNNEISEKSEIFDDQFSVERPDGSNFTLKIRSTKLEDSAMYFCATHGAGKGGTQYFGPGTRLLVL.

This clone showed up just once. The CDR3 sequence is CASSLEQGMRGYTF. The CDR3 DNA is TGCGCCAGCAGCTTGGAACAGGGAATGAGGGGCTACACCTTC. The chain couples TRBV5-1 to TRBJ1-2; weak D call: TRBD1 (6 bases). Germline CDR1 is SGHRS and CDR2 is YFSETQ. This CDR3 contains 14 residues. The germline V and J ends were trimmed by 0 bases and 8 bases, with 14 bases remaining between them.

The chain recombines TRBV2 with TRBJ2-2, with D uncertain. The CDR3 runs 14 residues. V lost 5 bases and J lost 5, with 12 bases in between. The germline CDR1 and CDR2 sequences are SNHLY and FYNNEI. This CDR3 is CASSLSIRTGELFF. The CDR3, as DNA: TGTGCCAGCAGTTTATCTATAAGAACCGGGGAGCTGTTTTTT.

The chain joins TRBV29-1 to TRBJ2-3; 8 bases fit TRBD1. Germline trimming cut 7 bases from V and 2 bases from J; bases unmatched to any gene: 8. This CDR3 has 14 residues. Germline V lookup: CDR1 SQVTM, CDR2 ANQGSEA. CDR3 residues: CSGRWTGTTDTQYF. CDR3 bases: TGCAGCGGGCGCTGGACAGGGACCACAGATACGCAGTATTTT.

This clone was observed a few times. This same CDR3 is encoded by further DNA sequences in the sample. This sequence joins TRBV11-2 and TRBJ1-1, with D unclear. V was clipped by 5 bases and J by 1 base, with 8 bases between them. Germline V gene lookup returns CDR1 SGHAT and CDR2 FQNNGV. The CDR3 is 13 residues long. The CDR3 nucleotides are TGTGCCAGCAGCCTCCAGGAGAACACTGAAGCTTTCTTT. Translation: CASSLQENTEAFF.

This rearrangement joins TRBV9 to TRBJ1-1; 9 bases agree with TRBD1. Germline CDR1 SGDLS, CDR2 YYNGEE. Germline trimming cut 3 bases from V and 0 bases from J; bases unmatched to any gene: 12. This CDR3 region has 18 residues. This chain's CDR3 is CASSALQGAQGMNTEAFF. DNA for the CDR3: TGTGCCAGCAGCGCGCTACAGGGGGCTCAAGGGATGAACACTGAAGCTTTCTTT.

The V and J genes are TRBV5-6 and TRBJ2-7; perhaps TRBD1 as D (6 bases). The CDR3 is 16 amino acids. Trimming removed 2 bases at V and 7 bases at J, with 22 bases between. Germline-derived CDR1 and CDR2 are SGHDT and YYEEEE. CDR3 nucleotide sequence: TGTGCCAGCAGCTTACGTGGCAGGGGCCCCAGACAGGAGCAGTACTTC. Its protein product is CASSLRGRGPRQEQYF.

This clone was seen a handful of times. The chain couples TRBV30 to TRBJ1-2; D unresolved. Germline loops: CDR1 GTSNPN, CDR2 SVGIG (reference sequence). CDR3 length equals 13 residues. The V end lost 0 bases, the J end lost 8 bases, and 13 bases lay between the germline ends. In DNA form, the CDR3 reads TGTGCCTGGAGTGTACGAGAGGGTTTAGGCTACACCTTC. Amino acids: CAWSVREGLGYTF.

The chain links TRBV27 to TRBJ2-5, with TRBD2 identical over 8 bases. The trim removed 5 bases at V and 5 bases at J, leaving 19 bases unmatched. The V gene's germline CDR1 is MNHEY and CDR2 SMNVEV (reference sequence). The CDR3 covers 18 residues. The CDR3 loop is CASSPTPGLGGGRETQYF. As DNA, the CDR3 is TGTGCCAGCAGTCCCACCCCGGGACTAGGGGGGGGTCGGGAGACCCAGTACTTC.

This clone showed up just once. The chain links TRBV4-1 to TRBJ2-1; the match to TRBD2 covers 13 bases. The CDR3 loop spans 18 amino acids. Germline CDR1 is MGHRA and CDR2 is YSYEKL. Unmatched junction bases numbered 6, after V lost 1 base and J lost 3 bases. CDR3 coding DNA: TGCGCCAGCAGCCAAGCCGCTACTAGCGGGGGGGGCTACAATGAGCAGTTCTTC. This sequence encodes CASSQAATSGGGYNEQFF.

This clone occurred a few times. The rearrangement uses TRBV29-1 and TRBJ1-2; a weak D match, TRBD1 (6 bases). V lost 1 base and J 6 bases, leaving 18 bases between the germline ends. Germline assignment: CDR1 SQVTM and CDR2 ANQGSEA. The CDR3 length is 15 residues. The CDR3 region is CSVEGPVGGLNGYTF. The CDR3 DNA reads TGCAGCGTTGAAGGTCCGGTCGGGGGGCTGAATGGCTACACCTTC.

This clone was seen more than once but under ten times. The V gene is TRBV7-9, the J gene TRBJ1-2; 10 nucleotides agree with TRBD1. The germline V gene encodes CDR1 SEHNR and CDR2 FQNEAQ (reference sequence). This CDR3 contains 17 residues. Trimming took 6 bases from V and 4 from J; bases not matched to a gene: 14. CDR3 protein: CASSRFTGTGESYGYTF. The CDR3 DNA reads as TGTGCCAGCAGTCGGTTTACAGGGACAGGGGAGTCCTATGGCTACACCTTC.

The V call is TRBV3-1 (or the pseudogene TRBV3-2), the J call TRBJ2-2; 8 bases are shared with TRBD2. The V gene's germline CDR1 is LGHDT and CDR2 YNNKEL (reference sequence). The CDR3 consists of 17 residues. V shed 1 base and J 2 bases; nucleotides not matched to a gene: 6. In DNA form, the CDR3 reads TGTGCCAGCAGCCAAGGGCTGGCGGGGGGAAACACCGGGGAGCTGTTTTTT. Translating gives CASSQGLAGGNTGELFF.

CDR3 amino acids: CAWSTGQGNTEAFF. CDR3 sequence (DNA): TGTGCCTGGAGTACGGGACAGGGTAACACTGAAGCTTTCTTT. The V and J genes are TRBV30 and TRBJ1-1; TRBD1 aligns across 9 bases. V lost 2 bases to trimming and J lost 2 bases; unmatched junction nucleotides: 3. Per the germline V gene, CDR1 is GTSNPN and CDR2 is SVGIG (reference sequence). The CDR3 runs 14 residues.

The V and J genes are TRBV27 and TRBJ1-5; D remains unclear. The CDR3 is 14 amino acids. Per the germline V gene, CDR1 is MNHEY and CDR2 is SMNVEV (reference sequence). The germline V and J ends were trimmed by 3 bases and 5 bases, with 11 bases remaining between them. The CDR3 nucleotides read TGTGCCAGCAGTTTTCACACTGAGGATCAGCCCCAGCATTTT. Translated, it gives CASSFHTEDQPQHF.

The chain is built from TRBV28 and TRBJ1-2; a possible D gene is TRBD1 (5 bases). The CDR3 is 13 amino acids. Germline lookup yields CDR1 MDHEN and CDR2 SYDVKM. Trimming removed 1 base from V and 7 bases from J, with 10 bases in between. CDR3 DNA sequence: TGTGCCAGCAGTTTATTTGGGCAGGGTGGCTACACCTTC. Translation: CASSLFGQGGYTF.

This clone was seen only once. The chain combines TRBV4-1 with TRBJ1-2; D is uncertain. Germline V gene sequence: CDR1 MGHRA, CDR2 YSYEKL. This CDR3 region has 14 residues. V was pared by 3 bases and J by 7 bases, with 15 bases between. The CDR3 loop is CASSHFDLEGGYTF. DNA of the CDR3: TGCGCCAGCAGCCACTTTGATCTAGAGGGTGGCTACACCTTC.

The chain uses TRBV13 and TRBJ1-2, with TRBD1 matching 7 bases. Germline loops: CDR1 PRHDT, CDR2 FYEKMQ (reference sequence). This CDR3 has 13 residues. The V segment lost 4 bases and the J segment 6 bases; nucleotides outside the gene matches: 5. In DNA form, the CDR3 reads TGTGCCAGCAGCTACGACAGGGTCCATGGCTACACCTTC. Translating it yields CASSYDRVHGYTF. Complete variable domain (other parts from reference TRBV13 and TRBJ1-2): AAGVIQSPRHLIKEKRETATLKCYPIPRHDTVYWYQQGPGQDPQFLISFYEKMQSDKGSIPDRFSAQQFSDYHSELNMSSLELGDSALYFCASSYDRVHGYTFGSGTRLTVV.

This chain uses TRBV2 with TRBJ2-7; unclear D gene. The CDR3 is made up of 13 amino acids. With 7 bases removed from V and 0 bases from J, the gap between germline ends came to 10 bases. Germline values: CDR1 SNHLY, CDR2 FYNNEI. CDR3 sequence reads: CASTLTPSYEQYF. The DNA for the CDR3 is TGTGCCAGCACGCTAACCCCCTCCTACGAGCAGTACTTC.

This sequence joins TRBV16 and TRBJ1-3; D may be TRBD1 (5 bases). CDR1 KGHSY and CDR2 FQNENV come from the germline V gene. V lost 4 bases, J lost 0 bases, and 7 bases lay in between. The CDR3 loop spans 14 amino acids. CDR3 loop: CASSRQGSGNTIYF. The CDR3 DNA reads as TGTGCCAGCAGCCGGCAGGGCTCTGGAAACACCATATATTTT.

The V call is TRBV13, the J call TRBJ2-7; D gene uncertain. The V end was cut by 5 bases, the J end by 3 bases, with 8 bases between. The germline gives CDR1 PRHDT, CDR2 FYEKMQ (reference sequence). The CDR3 loop spans 12 amino acids. CDR3 in amino acids: CASSRSSYEQYF. The CDR3 bases are TGTGCCAGCAGCCGGTCGAGCTACGAGCAGTACTTC.

The CDR3 DNA sequence: TGCAGCGTTGACCGGACAGGGCTAAGCTCCTACAATGAGCAGTTCTTC. It codes for CSVDRTGLSSYNEQFF. J is TRBJ2-1 and V is TRBV29-1, with 8 positions matching TRBD1. Germline CDR1 reads SQVTM; CDR2 reads ANQGSEA. Trimming at V came to 3 bases and at J to 0 bases, leaving 7 bases not matched to a gene. The CDR3 loop spans 16 amino acids.